Given below is one TCR beta chain in context. This clonotype was seen only once. Its antigen is unknown. Base qualities are not at hand, and no much larger clone is one base apart. A read on its own is weak evidence. This sample stems from a study of CD8+CD57+ T cells in acquired aplastic anemia (dated 2018 in TCRdb). Regarding the complete study: DNA extracted from sorted CD4+ and CD8+ cells had a mean of 3.2 ug, with a range of roughly 0.19 to 27.4 ug. CD8+CD57+ expansion was defined as a frequency above the mean frequency observed in healthy subjects.

Genomic DNA was used as template for profiling of TCR beta VDJ combinations and CDR3 sequences. An Illumina HiSeq 2000 was used for TCR repertoire sequencing. From the authors' description of their analysis: TRBV/TRBJ rearrangement plots, CDR3 size and DJ length profiles, and Simpson's diversity index were used to assess repertoires. Whichever DNA sequence was most abundant in the deep sequencing data was defined as the immunodominant clone. CDR3 amino acid sequences were checked for sharing between subjects and were compared against published repertoires and the VDJdb database. TCRdb reworked the public reads: Q25 trimming with fastp, MiXCR clone assembly, productive beta chains retained. A single entry per CDR3 protein holds the most common genes and DNA from its merged rows. TCRdb's processing, not the study's, gives the V and J calls here. The sample includes around 190,000 distinct CDR3 sequences, with 48% observed a single time. The ten most abundant clones make up under 15% of the sample.

The study at large found these results: Between patients and healthy controls, no significant difference in CD8+ Simpson's diversity was found (P=0.060). About 30 CD8+ CDR3 sequences were found to be shared between patients and controls, but these sequences appeared to be highly expressed in patients and within the immunodominant clones of the patients.

Expansion of CD8+CD57+ cells had been shown by flow cytometry in the patients chosen for sequencing. Every patient had a diagnosis of severe acquired aplastic anemia based on International Study of Aplastic Anemia and Agranulocytosis and Camitta criteria. No patient had received any therapy when blood was sampled. In this study, sorted CD4+ and CD8+ T cells from the blood of healthy subjects and of severe aplastic anemia patients had their TCR repertoires deep-sequenced. Patients were enrolled under clinicaltrials.gov protocols 00001620, 01623167, 00001397, 00071045, 00081523 and 00961064 in the USA. Ficoll-Paque density gradient centrifugation was used to isolate peripheral blood mononuclear cells. Before DNA was extracted, CD4+ and CD8+ T cells were sorted using either FACS or magnetic beads. The CDR3 has 12 amino acids, counting the end cysteine and phenylalanine. Only the CDR3 DNA stays, 36 bases, in frame from base 1. V sheds 5 bases and J sheds 2 bases, leaving 7 bases between their ends. Taken from the germline V gene, the CDR1 and CDR2 loops are SGHTA and FQGNSA.

Sequencing was performed on sorted CD4+, CD8+, or CD8+CD57+ T cells (not recorded which) from PBMCs. This TCR came from a human donor with aplastic anemia. The rearranged segments are TRBV7-2 and TRBJ2-7; no D gene call is confident. The CDR3 protein: CASSPKAYEQYF. Here is the DNA: TGTGCCAGCAGCCCAAAGGCCTACGAGCAGTACTTC.